A single sample gave rise to the 2 T cell receptor beta chains below, sequenced in a study of cytomegalovirus exposure and HLA in healthy donors. Libraries were prepared by immunoSEQ multiplex PCR; TCRdb keeps only in-frame clonotypes and omits some of them. The sample lists 150,000 to 250,000 clones, 84% occurring once. Sequencing input: PBMCs. The receptors were sampled from a woman aged 25-40 years in good health and CMV-seropositive.

The rearrangement links TRBV29-1 to TRBJ2-2, with D possibly being TRBD2 (6 bases). V lost 6 bases and J lost 6, with 17 bases in between. The CDR3 has 14 amino acids. Germline V gene data show CDR1 as SQVTM and CDR2 as ANQGSEA. CDR3: CSVAGQGRAGELFF. CDR3 DNA: TGCAGCGTGGCGGGGCAGGGTAGGGCCGGGGAGCTGTTTTTT.

As for this clone: This sample includes further DNA sequences coding for the same CDR3. This sequence joins TRBV5-1 and TRBJ1-2; D unclear. There are 13 residues in the CDR3. V was pared by 0 bases and J by 3 bases, with 6 bases between. The germline V gene encodes CDR1 SGHRS and CDR2 YFSETQ. In DNA, the CDR3 is TGCGCCAGCAGCTTGGACGGAGACTATGGCTACACCTTC. Protein: CASSLDGDYGYTF. The whole variable domain, filled in from reference TRBV5-1 and TRBJ1-2, reads KAGVTQTPRYLIKTRGQQVTLSCSPISGHRSVSWYQQTPGQGLQFLFEYFSETQRNKGNFPGRFSGRQFSNSRSEMNVSTLELGDSALYLCASSLDGDYGYTFGSGTRLTVV.